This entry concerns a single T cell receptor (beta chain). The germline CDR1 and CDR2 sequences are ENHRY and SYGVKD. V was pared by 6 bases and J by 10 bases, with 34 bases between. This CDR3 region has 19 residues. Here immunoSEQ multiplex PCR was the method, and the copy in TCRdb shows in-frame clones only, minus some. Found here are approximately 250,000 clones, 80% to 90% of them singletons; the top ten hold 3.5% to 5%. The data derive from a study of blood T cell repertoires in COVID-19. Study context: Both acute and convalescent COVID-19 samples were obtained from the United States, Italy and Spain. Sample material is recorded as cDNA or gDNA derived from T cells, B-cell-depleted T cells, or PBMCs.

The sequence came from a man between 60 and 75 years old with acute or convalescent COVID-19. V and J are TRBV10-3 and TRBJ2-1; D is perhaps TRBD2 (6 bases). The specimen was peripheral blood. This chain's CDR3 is CAISVSDGSSGEDLGEQFF. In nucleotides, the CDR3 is TGTGCCATCAGCGTCAGTGATGGGAGTAGCGGAGAGGATTTAGGAGAGCAGTTCTTC.